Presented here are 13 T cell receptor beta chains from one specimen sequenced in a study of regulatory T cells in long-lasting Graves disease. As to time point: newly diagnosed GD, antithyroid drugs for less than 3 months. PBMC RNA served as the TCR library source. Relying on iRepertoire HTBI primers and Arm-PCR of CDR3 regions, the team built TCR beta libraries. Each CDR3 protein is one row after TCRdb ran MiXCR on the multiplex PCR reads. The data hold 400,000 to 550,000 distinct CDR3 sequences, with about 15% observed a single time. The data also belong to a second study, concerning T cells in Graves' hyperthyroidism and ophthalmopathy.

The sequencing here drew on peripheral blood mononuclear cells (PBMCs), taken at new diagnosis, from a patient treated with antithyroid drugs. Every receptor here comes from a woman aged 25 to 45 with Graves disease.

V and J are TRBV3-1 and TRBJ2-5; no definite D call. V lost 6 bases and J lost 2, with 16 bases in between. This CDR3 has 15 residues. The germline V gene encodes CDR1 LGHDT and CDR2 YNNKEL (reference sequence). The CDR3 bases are TGTGCCAGCAGTTACTCGAAGGGCCAGCAAGAGACCCAGTACTTC. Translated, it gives CASSYSKGQQETQYF.

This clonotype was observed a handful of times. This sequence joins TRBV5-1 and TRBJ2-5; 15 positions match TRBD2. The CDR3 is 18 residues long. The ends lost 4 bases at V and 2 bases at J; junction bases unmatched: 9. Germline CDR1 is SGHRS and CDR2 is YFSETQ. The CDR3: CASSRPGLAGGPQETQYF. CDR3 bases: TGCGCCAGCAGCCGCCCAGGACTAGCGGGAGGGCCACAAGAGACCCAGTACTTC.

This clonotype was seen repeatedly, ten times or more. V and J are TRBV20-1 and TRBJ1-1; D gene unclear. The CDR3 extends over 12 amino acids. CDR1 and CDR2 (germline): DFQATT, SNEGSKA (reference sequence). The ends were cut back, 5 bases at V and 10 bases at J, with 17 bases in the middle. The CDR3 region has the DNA TGCAGTGCTCCGACACGGACTCGGGCAGCTTTCTTT. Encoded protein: CSAPTRTRAAFF.

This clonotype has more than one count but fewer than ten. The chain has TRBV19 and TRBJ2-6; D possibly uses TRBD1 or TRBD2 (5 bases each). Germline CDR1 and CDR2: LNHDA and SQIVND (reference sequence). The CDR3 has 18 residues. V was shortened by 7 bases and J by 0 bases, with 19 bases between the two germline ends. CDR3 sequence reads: CASTWDRDYSSGANVLTF. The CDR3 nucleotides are TGTGCCAGTACTTGGGACCGAGATTACAGCTCTGGGGCCAACGTCCTGACTTTC.

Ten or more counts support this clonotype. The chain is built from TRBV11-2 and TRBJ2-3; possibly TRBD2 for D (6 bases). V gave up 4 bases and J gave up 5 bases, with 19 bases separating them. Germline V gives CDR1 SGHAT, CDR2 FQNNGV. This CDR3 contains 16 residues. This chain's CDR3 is CASSSLGGTGEDTQYF. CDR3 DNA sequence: TGTGCCAGCAGCTCTTTAGGCGGGACGGGCGAAGATACGCAGTATTTT. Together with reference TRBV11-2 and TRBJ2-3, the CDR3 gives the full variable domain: EAGVAQSPRYKIIEKRQSVAFWCNPISGHATLYWYQQILGQGPKLLIQFQNNGVVDDSQLPKDRFSAERLKGVDSTLKIQPAKLEDSAVYLCASSSLGGTGEDTQYFGPGTRLTVL.

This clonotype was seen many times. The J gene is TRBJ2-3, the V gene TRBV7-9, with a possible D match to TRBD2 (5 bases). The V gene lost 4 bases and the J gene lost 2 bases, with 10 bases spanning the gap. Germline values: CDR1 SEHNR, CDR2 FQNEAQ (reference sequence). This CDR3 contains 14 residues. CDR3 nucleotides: TGTGCCAGCAGCTCCATCGGGGTCACAGATACGCAGTATTTT. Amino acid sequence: CASSSIGVTDTQYF.

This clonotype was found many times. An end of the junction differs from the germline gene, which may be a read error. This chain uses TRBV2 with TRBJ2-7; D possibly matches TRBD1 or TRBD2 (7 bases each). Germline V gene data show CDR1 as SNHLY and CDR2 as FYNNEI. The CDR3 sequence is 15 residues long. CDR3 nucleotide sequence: TGTGTCAGCAGCGAAGAAGCGGGACAGACCTACGAGCAGTACTTC. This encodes CVSSEEAGQTYEQYF.

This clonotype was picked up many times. The CDR3 coding sequence is TGTGCCACCAGTGAACCGCAACTCGGAGGAGTCCAAGAGACCCAGTACTTC. Translating it yields CATSEPQLGGVQETQYF. J is TRBJ2-5 and V is TRBV24-1; maybe TRBD2 (5 bases). Germline V gene sequence: CDR1 KGHDR, CDR2 SFDVKD. V was cut by 4 bases and J by 1 base, with 18 bases left in between. This CDR3 comprises 17 residues.

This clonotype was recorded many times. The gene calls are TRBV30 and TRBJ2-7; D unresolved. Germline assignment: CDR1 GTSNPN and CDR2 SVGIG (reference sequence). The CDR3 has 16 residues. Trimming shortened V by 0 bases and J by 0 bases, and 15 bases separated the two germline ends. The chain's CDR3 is CAWSVHGSSRSYEQYF. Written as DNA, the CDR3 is TGTGCCTGGAGTGTACACGGCAGCTCCCGCTCCTACGAGCAGTACTTC.

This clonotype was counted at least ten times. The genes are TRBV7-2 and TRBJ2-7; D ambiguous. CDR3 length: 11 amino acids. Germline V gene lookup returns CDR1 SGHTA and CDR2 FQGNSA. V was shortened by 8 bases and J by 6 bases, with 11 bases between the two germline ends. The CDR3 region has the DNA TGTGCCAGCTCCTCCTCTGGCGAGCAGTACTTC. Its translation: CASSSSGEQYF.

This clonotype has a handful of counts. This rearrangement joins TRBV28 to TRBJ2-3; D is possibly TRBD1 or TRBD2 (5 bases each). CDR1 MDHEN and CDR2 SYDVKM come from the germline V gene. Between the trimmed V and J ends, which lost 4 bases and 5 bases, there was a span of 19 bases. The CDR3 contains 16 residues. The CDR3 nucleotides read TGTGCCAGCAGTTCAACCCGGGGCCTCCCGGGAGATACGCAGTATTTT. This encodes CASSSTRGLPGDTQYF. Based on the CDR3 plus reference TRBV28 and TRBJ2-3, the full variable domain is DVKVTQSSRYLVKRTGEKVFLECVQDMDHENMFWYRQDPGLGLRLIYFSYDVKMKEKGDIPEGYSVSREKKERFSLILESASTNQTSMYLCASSSTRGLPGDTQYFGPGTRLTVL.

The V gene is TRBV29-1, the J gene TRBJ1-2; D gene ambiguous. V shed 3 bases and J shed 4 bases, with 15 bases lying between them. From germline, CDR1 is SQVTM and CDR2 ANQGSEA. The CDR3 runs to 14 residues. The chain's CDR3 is CSVEEGRPFYGYTF. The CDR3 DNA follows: TGCAGCGTTGAGGAGGGCAGGCCTTTCTATGGCTACACCTTC.

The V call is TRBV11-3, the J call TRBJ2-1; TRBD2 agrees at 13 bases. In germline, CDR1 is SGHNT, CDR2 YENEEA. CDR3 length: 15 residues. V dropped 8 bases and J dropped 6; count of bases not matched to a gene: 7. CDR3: CASERTSGRPNEQFF. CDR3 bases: TGTGCCAGCGAACGGACTAGCGGGAGACCCAATGAGCAGTTCTTC.